This T cell receptor (beta chain) was profiled in a study of cytomegalovirus exposure and HLA in healthy donors (dated by TCRdb to about 2017). Regarding the research as a whole: A later analysis indicated that the roughly 120 validation repertoires were generated on the platform also employed for the approximately 700 repertoires of the first cohort. The study aimed to test whether signatures of past pathogen exposure could be identified by cataloging public T cell receptors. High-throughput TCR immunosequencing, statistical association of individual TCRs with disease status, and machine learning were combined to predict cytomegalovirus infection status. A separate validation cohort of some 130 different subjects was used in addition to the approximately 700-subject first cohort. Summary of the overall study and its limitations: Cytomegalovirus status was reported to be diagnosed by the classifier with high specificity and sensitivity in both the original and validation cohorts. It was suggested by the authors that the approach could potentially be generalized to other disease states and immunological phenotypes. All 120 or so repertoires were used to score co-occurrence in the validation cohort in a later analysis, because that analysis had no HLA typing for the cohort. A later analysis found that TCRs clustered in the first cohort also tended to co-occur in the 120 validation repertoires, with 94% of cluster scores above 0. Most TCR sequences were observed very rarely across donors, whereas some public TCRs were present in many individuals. A few of the identified cytomegalovirus-associated TCR beta chains were confirmed in vitro to be specific for cytomegalovirus antigens. The study listed 150 to 200 TCR beta chains as associated with cytomegalovirus.

Of note for this clone: It lacks a known antigen. Per-base quality was not reported, and no clone a single base away is much larger than it.

The library was produced with the immunoSEQ multiplex PCR assay. Regarding the original processing steps: A statistical classification framework was built to diagnose cytomegalovirus status from the catalog of TCR beta chain sequences. Drawn from immuneACCESS, this table holds only the in-frame rearrangements with V and J called that TCRdb kept. Clones are partly lost; checked studies trace under half to an unresolved V gene and leave the rest unexplained. V, J and clone size are those of that table, while D and trimming were read from the DNA. The sample yields approximately 150,000 clones; 80% to 95% were counted once. Together, the top ten hold approximately 0.7% of the sample. Separate from the approximately 670-subject first cohort, the validation cohort of 120 subjects was the group to which the donors belonged. Its CDR3 holds 17 amino acids, cysteine through phenylalanine. Only the CDR3 region is kept as DNA, spanning 51 bases read in frame from base 1. The germline V gene sets CDR1 to SGHVS and CDR2 to FNYEAQ. V trim: 5 bases; J trim: 1 base; unmatched bases: 6.

The chain links TRBV7-6 with TRBJ1-5; 12 central bases correspond to TRBD1. Material for sequencing was PBMCs. The clonotype originates from a man in his late teens or twenties in good health and CMV-seronegative. CDR3 reads: CASSGTGGIGSNQPQHF. The nucleotides are TGTGCCAGCAGCGGGACAGGGGGCATAGGGAGCAATCAGCCCCAGCATTTT.